This entry describes one TCR beta chain. Its antigen is still unknown. V lost 0 bases and J lost 3, with 18 bases in between. This CDR3 spans 17 amino acids. Germline CDR1 and CDR2: SEHNR and FQNEAQ (reference sequence). The data stem from a study of cytomegalovirus exposure and HLA in healthy donors. The wider study: Roughly 80 million unique TCRs from HLA-typed donors made up an early data release.

The PCR contained 60 Vbeta and 13 Jbeta primers. The repertoire was sequenced with immunoSEQ multiplex PCR; TCRdb's copy has only in-frame clones and lacks some. The table records roughly 200,000 clones, around nine tenths of them present only once. General study results and limits: Immune exposure was documented only through CMV serostatus. An analysis that was carried out later associated 16,951 TCR beta sequences with HLA alleles at 0.05 false discovery rate.

The sequence came from a woman younger than 30 in good health and CMV-seronegative. The chain combines TRBV7-9 with TRBJ2-7; D is perhaps TRBD1 (5 bases). The source material was PBMCs. CDR3 amino acids: CASSLAYSHNQGYEQYF. CDR3 in DNA: TGTGCCAGCAGCTTAGCGTACAGCCACAATCAGGGCTACGAGCAGTACTTC.